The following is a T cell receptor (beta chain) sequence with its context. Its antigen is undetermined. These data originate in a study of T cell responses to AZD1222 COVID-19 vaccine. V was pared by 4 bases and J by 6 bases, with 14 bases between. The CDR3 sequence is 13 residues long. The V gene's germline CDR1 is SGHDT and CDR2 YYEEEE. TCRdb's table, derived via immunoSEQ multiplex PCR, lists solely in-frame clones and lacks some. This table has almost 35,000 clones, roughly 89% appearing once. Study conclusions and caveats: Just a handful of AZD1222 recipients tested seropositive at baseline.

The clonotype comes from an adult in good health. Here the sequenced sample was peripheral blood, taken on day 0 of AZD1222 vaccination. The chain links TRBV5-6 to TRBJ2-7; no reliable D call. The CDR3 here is CASSLDWVSEQYF. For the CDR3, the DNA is TGTGCCAGCAGCCTAGATTGGGTCTCCGAGCAGTACTTC.